These 14 T cell receptor beta chains were sequenced from one sample in a study of cytomegalovirus exposure and HLA in healthy donors. Primers for the PCR totalled 60 Vbeta and 13 Jbeta. TCRdb's table, derived via immunoSEQ multiplex PCR, lists solely in-frame clones and lacks some. Counted here are under 200,000 clones, under 85% occurring once; the ten biggest clones make up 1.1% to 1.5%. Sequencing was performed on PBMCs. All receptors come from a woman under 40 in good health and CMV-seronegative.

V is TRBV19 and J is TRBJ2-7, with D maybe TRBD1 (6 bases). This CDR3 is built from 15 residues. Germline loops: CDR1 LNHDA, CDR2 SQIVND (reference sequence). V was pared by 1 base and J by 1 base, with 11 bases between. The CDR3 DNA reads TGTGCCAGTAGTATAGCCCAAACAGGGTCCTACGAGCAGTACTTC. Its protein product is CASSIAQTGSYEQYF.

V is TRBV5-1 and J is TRBJ1-3; D is ambiguous. Germline V gives CDR1 SGHRS, CDR2 YFSETQ. V lost 5 bases, J lost 8 bases, and 17 bases lay in between. The CDR3 extends over 14 amino acids. The DNA of the CDR3 is TGCGCCAGCAGACGGCCTTCCCGAGGTGACACCATATATTTT. Protein sequence: CASRRPSRGDTIYF.

The rearrangement links TRBV5-1 to TRBJ2-7, with TRBD1 matching over 9 bases. V shed 1 base and J 1 base; nucleotides not matched to a gene: 6. Germline-derived CDR1 and CDR2 are SGHRS and YFSETQ. This CDR3 has 16 residues. CDR3 nucleotides: TGCGCCAGCAGCTTGACAGGGGGCCAGACATCCTACGAGCAGTACTTC. Translation gives CASSLTGGQTSYEQYF.

The chain employs TRBV7-2 and TRBJ1-2; TRBD1 is a possible D gene (6 bases). V gave up 1 base and J gave up 1 base, with 16 bases separating them. The CDR3 consists of 17 residues. The germline CDR1 and CDR2 sequences are SGHTA and FQGNSA. CDR3 region: CASSLVSGQTLNYGYTF. Written as DNA, the CDR3 is TGTGCCAGCAGCTTAGTATCTGGACAGACTCTTAACTATGGCTACACCTTC.

The J gene is TRBJ2-1, the V gene TRBV2, with 7 positions matching TRBD1. Trimming cost V 4 bases and J 10 bases; bases outside gene matches: 10. The CDR3 extends over 14 amino acids. Germline V gene sequence: CDR1 SNHLY, CDR2 FYNNEI. For the CDR3, the DNA is TGTGCCAGCAGTGGACAGGGCCCTGTTGGGGAGCAGTTCTTC. This encodes CASSGQGPVGEQFF.

CDR3 bases: TGTGCCAGCAGCCAGGGCAGGGGGCCAGATACGCAGTATTTT. It specifies CASSQGRGPDTQYF. The chain joins TRBV11-1 to TRBJ2-3; the match to TRBD1 covers 8 bases. With V trimmed by 5 bases and J by 4 bases, 5 bases remained unmatched. Germline loops: CDR1 SGHAT, CDR2 FQDESV (reference sequence). The CDR3 consists of 14 residues.

This chain connects TRBV4-2 to TRBJ1-1, with D maybe TRBD1 (5 bases). Germline CDR1 reads LGHNA; CDR2 reads YNFKEQ. Trimming took off 6 bases at V and 2 bases at J, with 10 bases between the two ends. This CDR3 comprises 13 residues. The CDR3: CASRKTDNTEAFF. The CDR3 region has the DNA TGTGCCAGCAGAAAGACAGATAACACTGAAGCTTTCTTT.

DNA of the CDR3: TGTGCCACCAGCAGAGAGACCCGACTAGCGGGGTCCAATGAGCAGTTCTTC. It is translated as CATSRETRLAGSNEQFF. The rearrangement links TRBV15 to TRBJ2-1, with TRBD2 identical over 11 bases. Losses at the gene ends were 0 bases for V and 6 bases for J; bases not matched to a gene: 7. The CDR3 length is 17 residues. Germline CDR1 is LNHNV and CDR2 is YYDKDF (reference sequence).

V is TRBV2 and J is TRBJ1-1; 11 positions agree with TRBD1. Losses at the gene ends were 6 bases for V and 10 bases for J; bases not matched to a gene: 4. The CDR3 runs to 12 residues. CDR1 is SNHLY, CDR2 FYNNEI, per germline. The CDR3, as DNA: TGTGCCAGCAGCGGACAGGGGGCAAGAGCTTTCTTT. Its translation is CASSGQGARAFF.

This clone was detected a few times. This chain links TRBV7-9 with TRBJ2-1, with 10 bases identical to TRBD1. Per the germline V gene, CDR1 is SEHNR and CDR2 is FQNEAQ (reference sequence). The CDR3 sequence is 16 residues long. The V and J ends lost 1 base and 6 bases, in that order; junction bases with no gene match: 6. CDR3 bases: TGTGCCAGCAGCTTAGTATTAGGACAGGGGGGCAATGAGCAGTTCTTC. This sequence encodes CASSLVLGQGGNEQFF.

V gene TRBV5-6 combines with J gene TRBJ2-3; possible D gene TRBD2, 7 bases. This CDR3 has 16 amino acids. The germline gives CDR1 SGHDT, CDR2 YYEEEE. The V and J ends lost 6 bases and 5 bases respectively, with 22 bases between them. CDR3 protein: CASTSPWGGAGDTQYF. CDR3 DNA: TGTGCCAGCACCTCCCCTTGGGGGGGGGCAGGAGATACGCAGTATTTT.

This chain uses TRBV2 with TRBJ1-1, with D possibly being TRBD1 (5 bases). The germline V gene has CDR1 SNHLY and CDR2 FYNNEI. The CDR3 totals 12 residues. The germline V and J ends were trimmed by 4 bases and 7 bases, with 10 bases remaining between them. The CDR3 here is CASSGGVGEAFF. In DNA form, the CDR3 reads TGTGCCAGCAGTGGGGGGGTGGGTGAAGCTTTCTTT.

The V gene is TRBV9, the J gene TRBJ1-6, with 7 bases lining up with TRBD1. CDR1 and CDR2 from the germline V gene are SGDLS and YYNGEE. V was clipped by 0 bases and J by 9 bases; unmatched bases: 6. The CDR3 extends over 15 amino acids. The CDR3 nucleotides are TGTGCCAGCAGCGTAGAACAGGGGATGAGTTCACCCCTCCACTTT. Protein product: CASSVEQGMSSPLHF.

V usage is TRBV13 and J usage is TRBJ2-7; TRBD1 matches at 8 bases. The J segment lost 7 bases and the V segment lost 0 bases, leaving 8 bases of the junction unmatched. The CDR3 contains 15 residues. Germline V gene data show CDR1 as PRHDT and CDR2 as FYEKMQ (reference sequence). The CDR3 DNA follows: TGTGCCAGCAGCTTAGGGGCAGGGGGCGCGGGAGAGCAGTACTTC. Translated: CASSLGAGGAGEQYF.